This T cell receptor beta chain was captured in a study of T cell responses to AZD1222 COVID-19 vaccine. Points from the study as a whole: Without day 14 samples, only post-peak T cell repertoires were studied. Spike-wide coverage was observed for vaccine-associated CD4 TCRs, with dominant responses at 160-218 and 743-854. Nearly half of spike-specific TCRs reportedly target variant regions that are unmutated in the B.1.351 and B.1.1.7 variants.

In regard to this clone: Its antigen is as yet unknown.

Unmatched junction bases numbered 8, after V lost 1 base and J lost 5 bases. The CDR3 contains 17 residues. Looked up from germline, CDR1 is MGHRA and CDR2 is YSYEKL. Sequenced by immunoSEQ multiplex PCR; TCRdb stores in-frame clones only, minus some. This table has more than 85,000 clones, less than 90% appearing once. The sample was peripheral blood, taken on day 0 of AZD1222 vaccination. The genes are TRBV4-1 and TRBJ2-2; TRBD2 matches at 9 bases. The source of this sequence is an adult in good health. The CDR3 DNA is TGCGCCAGCAGCCAAGTCTATAGCGGGAGCCGGACCGGGGAGCTGTTTTTT. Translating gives CASSQVYSGSRTGELFF.